This T cell receptor beta chain was identified during a study of blood T cell repertoires in COVID-19. Overall study context: Acute and convalescent COVID-19 specimens originated in the United States, Italy and Spain. Sample material is recorded as cDNA or gDNA derived from T cells, B-cell-depleted T cells, or PBMCs.

Study processing details: Estimates of nucleated cell counts were drawn from the amplification of reference gene primers. Data came from immunoSEQ multiplex PCR; TCRdb stores just in-frame clones and leaves some out. V and J calls plus clone size are reproduced from that table; the DNA served to infer D and trimming. In the table there are under 200,000 clones, roughly 90% of which are singletons. This receptor was obtained from a man between 18 and 35 years old with acute or convalescent COVID-19. The sequenced sample was peripheral blood.

The CDR3 reads CASSLDRGTEAFF. DNA for the CDR3: TGTGCCAGCAGTTTAGACAGGGGCACTGAAGCTTTCTTT. The chain employs TRBV27 and TRBJ1-1, with 8 bases identical to TRBD1. The CDR3 is 13 amino acids. CDR1 is MNHEY and CDR2 is SMNVEV in the germline V gene (reference sequence). V trimming: 2 bases; J trimming: 4 bases; junction bases outside the gene matches: 0.